These 12 T cell receptor beta chains were all obtained from the same sample, sequenced in a study of response to subunit inactivated influenza vaccine (dated by TCRdb to 2016 to 2018). The library was obtained by RT-PCR. These reads were obtained on an Illumina HiSeq 2500. The public reads were quality trimmed at Q25 with fastp and then assembled into clones with MiXCR by TCRdb, keeping productive beta chains. A single entry per CDR3 protein holds the most common genes and DNA from its merged rows. The sample data list 400,000 to 650,000 distinct CDR3 sequences, and approximately 7.3% of these were observed just once. Approximately 14% of the sample is taken by the ten largest. The sample here was PBMCs from blood, taken around 25 months after vaccination. The receptor source for this set is a man between 50 and 69 years old who received an inactivated influenza vaccine. Donor details come from another sample of the same person, matched by shared clones.

The rearrangement uses TRBV25-1 and TRBJ2-1, with a tentative D call TRBD2 (5 bases). CDR1 is MGHDK, CDR2 SYGVNS, per germline. The CDR3 totals 15 residues. V was clipped by 7 bases and J by 0 bases, with 13 bases between them. Here the CDR3 DNA reads TGTGCCAGCACTGCGGGTCAAAGCTCCTACAATGAGCAGTTCTTC. Encoded protein: CASTAGQSSYNEQFF.

At least ten counts were recorded for this clonotype. The V gene is TRBV10-3, the J gene TRBJ1-5; a possible D gene is TRBD1 (6 bases). V was clipped by 4 bases and J by 5 bases, with 12 bases between them. The CDR3 runs to 14 residues. Germline V gene data show CDR1 as ENHRY and CDR2 as SYGVKD. CDR3 DNA: TGTGCCATCAGTGGGGACACGAGGGATCAGCCCCAGCATTTT. Its protein product is CAISGDTRDQPQHF.

The sample holds many counts of this clonotype. V and J are TRBV9 and TRBJ2-7; D is uncertain. CDR3 length equals 12 residues. In germline, CDR1 is SGDLS, CDR2 YYNGEE. Trimming removed 3 bases from V and 0 bases from J, with 4 bases in between. In nucleotides, the CDR3 is TGTGCCAGCAGCGCGAGCTCCTACGAGCAGTACTTC. Amino acids: CASSASSYEQYF.

This clonotype was counted a few times. The chain employs TRBV20-1 and TRBJ2-1; D gene uncertain. The CDR3 length is 13 residues. The V and J ends lost 0 bases and 8 bases respectively, with 11 bases between them. Germline V gene data show CDR1 as DFQATT and CDR2 as SNEGSKA (reference sequence). DNA for the CDR3: TGCAGTGCTAGAGATTTGGTCCGCGATGAGCAGTTCTTC. It translates to CSARDLVRDEQFF.

This clonotype was counted ten times or more. This chain joins TRBV20-1 and TRBJ2-3; 12 bases are shared with TRBD1. After removal of 4 bases from V and 5 bases from J, the junction contained 4 bases not matched to a gene. Germline V lookup: CDR1 DFQATT, CDR2 SNEGSKA (reference sequence). This CDR3 contains 14 residues. The CDR3 spells CSAMGQGAGDTQYF. The CDR3 coding sequence is TGCAGTGCTATGGGACAGGGGGCTGGAGATACGCAGTATTTT.

The chain couples TRBV4-3 to TRBJ2-4; 8 positions match TRBD2. With V trimmed by 0 bases and J by 1 base, 14 bases remained unmatched. Per the germline V gene, CDR1 is LGHNA and CDR2 is YSLEER. This CDR3 is built from 20 residues. This CDR3 reads CASSQEASGFPTAAKNIQYF. DNA of the CDR3: TGCGCCAGCAGCCAAGAGGCTAGCGGGTTCCCTACTGCGGCCAAAAACATTCAGTACTTC.

This clonotype was observed a handful of times. The J gene is TRBJ2-5, the V gene TRBV4-1; 7 bases are shared with TRBD2. Germline V gene lookup returns CDR1 MGHRA and CDR2 YSYEKL. The CDR3 extends over 18 amino acids. V lost 0 bases, J lost 2 bases, and 12 bases stayed unmatched. In DNA, the CDR3 is TGCGCCAGCAGCCAAGATCTAGTGGGCGGGGGTACTCAAGAGACCCAGTACTTC. As protein: CASSQDLVGGGTQETQYF.

The V call is TRBV20-1, the J call TRBJ2-5; TRBD1 matches at 8 bases. Germline CDR1 DFQATT, CDR2 SNEGSKA (reference sequence). V gave up 3 bases and J gave up 2 bases; unmatched junction bases: 5. CDR3 size: 14 residues. The CDR3 region is CSASPHRGQETQYF. In DNA, the CDR3 is TGCAGTGCTAGCCCCCACAGGGGGCAAGAGACCCAGTACTTC.

The chain employs TRBV11-1 and TRBJ1-1; TRBD1 agrees at 7 bases. The CDR3 consists of 19 residues. Germline trimming cut 5 bases from V and 2 bases from J; bases unmatched to any gene: 20. Germline values: CDR1 SGHAT, CDR2 FQDESV (reference sequence). The CDR3 spells CASSPLPYRGRTVNTEAFF. The CDR3 DNA reads TGTGCCAGCAGCCCCCTACCATACAGGGGTAGAACGGTAAACACTGAAGCTTTCTTT.

On this clonotype: This may come from a read error, since a much larger clone is one base off. V and J are TRBV20-1 and TRBJ1-2, with 10 bases matching TRBD1. V shed 5 bases, J shed 0 bases, and the junction held 15 bases outside the gene matches. The CDR3 runs to 18 residues. Per the germline V gene, CDR1 is DFQATT and CDR2 is SNEGSKA (reference sequence). This CDR3 reads CSAVGAGTGALPNYGYTF. In nucleotides, the CDR3 is TGCAGTGCTGTGGGGGCCGGGACAGGGGCCCTCCCTAACTATGGCTACACCTTC.

On this clonotype: The junction differs from germline at one of its ends, possibly a read error. V usage is TRBV10-3 and J usage is TRBJ2-5; TRBD1 might be the D (5 bases). The CDR3 extends over 11 amino acids. Germline lookup yields CDR1 ENHRY and CDR2 SYGVKD. In DNA form, the CDR3 reads TGCGCAATAGGGGTTTCGGAGACCCAGTACTTC. As protein: CAIGVSETQYF.

This clonotype appeared a few times. The chain couples TRBV25-1 to TRBJ1-5; D may be TRBD1 (6 bases). V lost 5 bases, J lost 4 bases, and 15 bases lay in between. The CDR3 runs to 15 residues. Germline V gives CDR1 MGHDK, CDR2 SYGVNS. In DNA form, the CDR3 reads TGTGCCAGCAGTAACTCTGCAGGGGTAAATCAGCCCCAGCATTTT. This codes for CASSNSAGVNQPQHF.